This T cell receptor beta chain was sequenced during a study of T cells in Graves' hyperthyroidism and ophthalmopathy. Study results and limitations: For ophthalmopathy, model prediction preceded onset by a median about 6 months.

In regard to this clonotype: The antigen is not known. One end of the junction fails to match germline, which may point to a read error.

Uncontrolled infection, other autoimmune disease, pregnancy or lactation led to exclusion. Regions amplified from RNA transcripts were the TCR beta CDR3 regions. The study used the HTBI primer set for a first-round RT-PCR of the TCR CDR3. TCRdb reprocessed the multiplex PCR reads with MiXCR, giving one entry per CDR3 protein. The table lists 600,000 to 700,000 distinct CDR3 sequences, about 45% of them singletons. Sequencing was done on a sample of peripheral blood or thyroid tissue (not recorded which). This sequence originates from an adult man with Graves' disease, either hyperthyroidism or ophthalmopathy (not recorded which).

The chain's CDR3 is CASSPTTGGMLSF. CDR3 bases: TGTGCCAGCAGCCCTACAACAGGGGGCATGTTGTCTTTT. The chain employs TRBV7-9 and TRBJ1-4; 9 bases fit TRBD1. The germline CDR1 and CDR2 sequences are SEHNR and FQNEAQ (reference sequence). This CDR3 contains 13 residues.